A single sample is the source of the 8 T cell receptor delta chains below, sequenced in a study of gamma-delta T cells after stem cell transplantation. TCRdb repeated clone calling on the RT-PCR reads with CATT. The sample carries fewer than 3,000 delta-chain clones, roughly 2.8% recorded once. The sample taken for sequencing was gamma-delta T cells. These receptor sequences come from a human donor. It is not recorded whose cells these are; they may come from a transplant donor.

By share of the sample, this clone is medium-sized (0.01 to 0.1%). This specimen includes other DNA sequences encoding the same CDR3. This chain uses TRDV2 with TRDJ1; 10 positions match TRDD3. CDR3 length equals 18 residues. The germline gives CDR1 GEAIGNYY, CDR2 EKD. V lost 3 bases and J lost 0; bases outside the gene matches: 12. The CDR3 spells CACDSLLGDAKYTDKLIF. The CDR3, as DNA: TGTGCCTGTGACTCGCTACTGGGGGATGCCAAGTACACCGATAAACTCATCTTT.

This clone is labeled medium-sized. The sample carries other DNA sequences with the same CDR3. The chain combines TRDV2 with TRDJ1; D may be TRDD3 (5 bases). Germline V gene sequence: CDR1 GEAIGNYY, CDR2 EKD. CDR3 length: 14 residues. V lost 3 bases and J 7 bases, leaving 17 bases between the germline ends. The CDR3 bases are TGTGCCTGTGACCGGCTGGGATCCAAGTTTAAACTCATCTTT. Its protein product is CACDRLGSKFKLIF.

In this sample, this clone is medium-sized (0.01 to 0.1%). This clone may be a read error of a much larger clone one base away. The same CDR3 can be traced to other DNA sequences in this sample. The chain joins TRDV2 to TRDJ1; TRDD3 might be the D (6 bases). CDR1 is GEAIGNYY, CDR2 EKD, per germline. The CDR3 runs 19 residues. Trimming pared 0 bases from V and 9 bases from J, leaving 31 bases between. The CDR3 sequence: CACDTVVGGKGWGIRELIF. CDR3 nucleotide sequence: TGTGCCTGTGACACCGTGGTCGGGGGCAAGGGCTGGGGTATACGCGAACTCATCTTT.

This clone is labeled as medium-sized. A far larger clone is just one base off, so this is likely a read error. The sample has other DNA sequences that encode this CDR3 too. The CDR3 DNA sequence: TGTGCCTGTGATTTACTGGGGGCCCAGTACACCGATAAACTCATCTTT. Its translation is CACDLLGAQYTDKLIF. V gene TRDV2 combines with J gene TRDJ1; 8 bases are shared with TRDD3. Germline CDR1 reads GEAIGNYY; CDR2 reads EKD. V lost 4 bases to trimming and J lost 0 bases; unmatched junction nucleotides: 9. CDR3 length: 16 residues.

About this clone: The protein TCRdb lists belongs to a much larger clone and differs from this DNA's translation at residue 11, which points to a read error; the protein shown is made from the DNA. The chain links TRDV2 to TRDJ1; TRDD3 agrees at 9 bases. From germline, CDR1 is GEAIGNYY and CDR2 EKD. CDR3 length equals 18 residues. V trimming: 1 base; J trimming: 2 bases; junction bases outside the gene matches: 13. CDR3 sequence: CACDTLGDTWCRTDKLIF. The CDR3 bases are TGTGCCTGTGACACTCTTGGGGATACGTGGTGTAGGACCGATAAACTCATCTTT.

This clone is medium-sized (0.01 to 0.1%). Other DNA sequences of this sample code for an identical CDR3. The CDR3: CACDRVPPGSSWDTRQMFF. The CDR3 bases are TGTGCCTGTGACCGGGTTCCTCCCGGGAGCTCCTGGGACACCCGACAGATGTTTTTC. The chain couples TRDV2 to TRDJ3; D possibly corresponds to TRDD2 (5 bases). V dropped 3 bases and J dropped 0 bases, with 17 bases sitting between them. The length of the CDR3 is 19 residues. From germline, CDR1 is GEAIGNYY and CDR2 EKD.

Comment on this clone: A far larger clone is one base from this, pointing to a likely read error. The chain recombines TRDV2 with TRDJ1, with D unresolved. Germline V gene lookup returns CDR1 GEAIGNYY and CDR2 EKD. This CDR3 comprises 15 residues. V was cut by 0 bases and J by 3 bases, with 13 bases left in between. The CDR3 is CACDTVPTSPDKLIF. The CDR3 region has the DNA TGTGCCTGTGACACCGTGCCGACTTCGCCCGATAAACTCATCTTT.

With regard to this clone: This sequence is one base from a far larger clone and is likely a read error. This chain joins TRDV2 and TRDJ3; TRDD3 aligns across 7 bases. Per germline, CDR1 GEAIGNYY and CDR2 EKD. V was pared by 0 bases and J by 0 bases, with 13 bases of the junction left unmatched. This CDR3 is 21 amino acids long. The CDR3 sequence: CACDTGWGRGYSSWDTRQMFF. CDR3 in DNA: TGTGCCTGTGACACCGGCTGGGGTCGGGGATATAGCTCCTGGGACACCCGACAGATGTTTTTC.